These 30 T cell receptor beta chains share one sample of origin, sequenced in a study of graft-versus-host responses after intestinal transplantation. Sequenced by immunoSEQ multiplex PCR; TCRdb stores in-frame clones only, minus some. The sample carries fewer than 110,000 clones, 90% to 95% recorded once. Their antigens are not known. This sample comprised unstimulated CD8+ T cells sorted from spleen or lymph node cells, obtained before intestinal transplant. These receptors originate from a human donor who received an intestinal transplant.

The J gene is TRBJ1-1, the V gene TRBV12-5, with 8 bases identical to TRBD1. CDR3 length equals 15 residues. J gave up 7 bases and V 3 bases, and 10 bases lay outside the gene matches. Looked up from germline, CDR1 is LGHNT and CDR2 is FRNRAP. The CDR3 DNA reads TGTGCTAGTGGTTTTGGACAGGGCCCTTGGGTTGAAGCTTTCTTT. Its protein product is CASGFGQGPWVEAFF.

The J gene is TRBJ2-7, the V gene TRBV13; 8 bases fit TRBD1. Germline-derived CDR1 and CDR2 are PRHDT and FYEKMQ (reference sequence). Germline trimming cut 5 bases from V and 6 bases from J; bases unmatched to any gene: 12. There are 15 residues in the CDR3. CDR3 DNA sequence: TGTGCCAGCAGCCAGACCGGGACAGGCCACCTCGAGCAGTACTTC. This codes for CASSQTGTGHLEQYF.

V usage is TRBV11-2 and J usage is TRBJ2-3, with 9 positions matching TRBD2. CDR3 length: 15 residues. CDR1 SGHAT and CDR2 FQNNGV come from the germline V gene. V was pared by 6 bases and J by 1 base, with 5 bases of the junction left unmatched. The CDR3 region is CASRRGGLGTDTQYF. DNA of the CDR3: TGTGCCAGCAGGCGGGGGGGCCTGGGCACAGATACGCAGTATTTT.

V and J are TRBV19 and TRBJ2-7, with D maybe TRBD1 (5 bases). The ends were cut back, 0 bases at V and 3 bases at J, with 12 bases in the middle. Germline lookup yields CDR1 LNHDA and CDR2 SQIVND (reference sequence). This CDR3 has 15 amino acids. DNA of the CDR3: TGTGCCAGTAGTATAGATGATCTAGGGGTCTACGAGCAGTACTTC. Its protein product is CASSIDDLGVYEQYF. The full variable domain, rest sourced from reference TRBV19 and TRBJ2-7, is DGGITQSPKYLFRKEGQNVTLSCEQNLNHDAMYWYRQDPGQGLRLIYYSQIVNDFQKGDIAEGYSVSREKKESFPLTVTSAQKNPTAFYLCASSIDDLGVYEQYFGPGTRLTVT.

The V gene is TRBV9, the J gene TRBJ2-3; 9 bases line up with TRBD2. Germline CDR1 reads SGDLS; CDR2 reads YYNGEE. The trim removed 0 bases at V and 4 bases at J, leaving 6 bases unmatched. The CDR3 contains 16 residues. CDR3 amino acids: CASSVAGRGGPDTQYF. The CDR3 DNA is TGTGCCAGCAGCGTAGCAGGGCGGGGGGGTCCAGATACGCAGTATTTT.

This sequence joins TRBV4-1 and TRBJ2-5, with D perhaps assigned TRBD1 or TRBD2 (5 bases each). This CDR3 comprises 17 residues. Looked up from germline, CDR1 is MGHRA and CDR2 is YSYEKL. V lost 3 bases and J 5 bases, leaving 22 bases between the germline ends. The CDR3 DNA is TGCGCCAGCAGCCAGGGGGTCGTGGGACGGGTCGAGGAGACCCAGTACTTC. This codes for CASSQGVVGRVEETQYF.

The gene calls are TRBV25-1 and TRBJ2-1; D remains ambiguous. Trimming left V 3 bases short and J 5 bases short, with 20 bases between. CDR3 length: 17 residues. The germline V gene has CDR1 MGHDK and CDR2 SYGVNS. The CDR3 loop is CASSDYPLGLGDNEQFF. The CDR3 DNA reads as TGTGCCAGCAGTGACTACCCCCTTGGGCTTGGGGACAATGAGCAGTTCTTC.

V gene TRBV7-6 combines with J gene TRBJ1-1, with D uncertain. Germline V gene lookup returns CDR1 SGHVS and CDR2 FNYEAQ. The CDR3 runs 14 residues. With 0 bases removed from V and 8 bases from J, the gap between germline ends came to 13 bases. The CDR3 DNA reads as TGTGCCAGCAGCTTAGCGGACCTCTCCCGAGAAGCTTTCTTT. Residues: CASSLADLSREAFF. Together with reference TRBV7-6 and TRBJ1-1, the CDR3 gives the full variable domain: GAGVSQSPRYKVTKRGQDVALRCDPISGHVSLYWYRQALGQGPEFLTYFNYEAQQDKSGLPNDRFSAERPEGSISTLTIQRTEQRDSAMYRCASSLADLSREAFFGQGTRLTVV.

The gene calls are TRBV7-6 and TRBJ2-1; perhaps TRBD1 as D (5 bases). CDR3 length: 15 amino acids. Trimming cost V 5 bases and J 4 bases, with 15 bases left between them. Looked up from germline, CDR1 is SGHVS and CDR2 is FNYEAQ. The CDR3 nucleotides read TGTGCCAGCAGCCCCCTGATGACAGAATACAATGAGCAGTTCTTC. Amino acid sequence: CASSPLMTEYNEQFF. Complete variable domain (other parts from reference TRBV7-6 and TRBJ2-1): GAGVSQSPRYKVTKRGQDVALRCDPISGHVSLYWYRQALGQGPEFLTYFNYEAQQDKSGLPNDRFSAERPEGSISTLTIQRTEQRDSAMYRCASSPLMTEYNEQFFGPGTRLTVL.

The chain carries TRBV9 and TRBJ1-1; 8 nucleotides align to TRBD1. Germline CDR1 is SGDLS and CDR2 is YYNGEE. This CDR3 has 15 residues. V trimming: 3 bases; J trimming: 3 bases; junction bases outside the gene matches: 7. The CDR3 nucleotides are TGTGCCAGCAGCGCCAGGACAGGGACGGACACTGAAGCTTTCTTT. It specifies CASSARTGTDTEAFF.

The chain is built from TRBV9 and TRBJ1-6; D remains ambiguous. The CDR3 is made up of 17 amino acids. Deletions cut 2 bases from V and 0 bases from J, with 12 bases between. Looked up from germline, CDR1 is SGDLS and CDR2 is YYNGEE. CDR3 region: CASSVKGSSSYNSPLHF. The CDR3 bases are TGTGCCAGCAGCGTCAAGGGCTCTAGCTCCTATAATTCACCCCTCCACTTT. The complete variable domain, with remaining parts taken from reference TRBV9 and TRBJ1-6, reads DSGVTQTPKHLITATGQRVTLRCSPRSGDLSVYWYQQSLDQGLQFLIQYYNGEERAKGNILERFSAQQFPDLHSELNLSSLELGDSALYFCASSVKGSSSYNSPLHFGNGTRLTVT.

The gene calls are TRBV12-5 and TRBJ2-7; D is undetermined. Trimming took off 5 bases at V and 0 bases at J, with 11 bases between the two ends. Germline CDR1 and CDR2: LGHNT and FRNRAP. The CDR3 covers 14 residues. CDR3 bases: TGTGCTAGTGGTCCCGCCGGACCCTCCTACGAGCAGTACTTC. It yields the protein CASGPAGPSYEQYF. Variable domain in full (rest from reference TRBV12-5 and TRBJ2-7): DARVTQTPRHKVTEMGQEVTMRCQPILGHNTVFWYRQTMMQGLELLAYFRNRAPLDDSGMPKDRFSAEMPDATLATLKIQPSEPRDSAVYFCASGPAGPSYEQYFGPGTRLTVT.

The CDR3 region is CASSLVRSYEQYF. CDR3 coding DNA: TGTGCCAGCAGCTTAGTGAGATCCTACGAGCAGTACTTC. The chain carries TRBV11-2 and TRBJ2-7; D gene ambiguous. The CDR3 has 13 amino acids. V was trimmed by 1 base and J by 1 base, leaving 5 bases between them. Germline assignment: CDR1 SGHAT and CDR2 FQNNGV.

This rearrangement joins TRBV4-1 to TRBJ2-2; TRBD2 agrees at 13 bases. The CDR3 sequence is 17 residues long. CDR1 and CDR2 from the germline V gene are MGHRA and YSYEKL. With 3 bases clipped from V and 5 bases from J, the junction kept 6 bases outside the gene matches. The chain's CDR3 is CASSQAILAGGTGELFF. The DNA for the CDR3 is TGCGCCAGCAGCCAGGCGATACTAGCGGGGGGGACCGGGGAGCTGTTTTTT.

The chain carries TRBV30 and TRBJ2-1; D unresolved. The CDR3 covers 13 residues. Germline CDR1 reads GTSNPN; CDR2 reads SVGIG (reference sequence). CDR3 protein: CAQKSPAYNEQFF. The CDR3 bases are TGTGCTCAAAAGAGTCCAGCTTACAATGAGCAGTTCTTC.

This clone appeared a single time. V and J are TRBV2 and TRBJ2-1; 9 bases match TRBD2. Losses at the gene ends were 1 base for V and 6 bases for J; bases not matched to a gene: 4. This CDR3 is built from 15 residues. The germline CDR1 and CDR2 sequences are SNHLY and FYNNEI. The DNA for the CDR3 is TGTGCCAGCAGTGAAGTGGCGGGGGGGCGCAATGAGCAGTTCTTC. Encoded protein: CASSEVAGGRNEQFF. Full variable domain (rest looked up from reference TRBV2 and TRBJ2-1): EPEVTQTPSHQVTQMGQEVILRCVPISNHLYFYWYRQILGQKVEFLVSFYNNEISEKSEIFDDQFSVERPDGSNFTLKIRSTKLEDSAMYFCASSEVAGGRNEQFFGPGTRLTVL.

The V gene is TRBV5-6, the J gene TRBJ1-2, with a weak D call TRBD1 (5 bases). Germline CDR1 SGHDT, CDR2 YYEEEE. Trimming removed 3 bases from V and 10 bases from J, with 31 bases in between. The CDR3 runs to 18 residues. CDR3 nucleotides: TGTGCCAGCAGCTCGAGGGGATTAGGGGAGACAAAAACGGAGGCCTACACCTTC. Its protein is CASSSRGLGETKTEAYTF.

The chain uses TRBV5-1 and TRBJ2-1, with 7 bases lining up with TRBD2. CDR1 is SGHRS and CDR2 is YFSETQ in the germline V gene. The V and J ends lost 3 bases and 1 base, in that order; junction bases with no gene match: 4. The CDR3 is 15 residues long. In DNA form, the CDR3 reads TGCGCCAGCAGCTACGGACTAGTTTCCTACAATGAGCAGTTCTTC. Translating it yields CASSYGLVSYNEQFF.

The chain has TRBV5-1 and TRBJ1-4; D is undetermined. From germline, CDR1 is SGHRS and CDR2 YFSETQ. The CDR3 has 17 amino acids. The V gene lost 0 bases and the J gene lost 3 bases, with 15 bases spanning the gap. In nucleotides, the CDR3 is TGCGCCAGCAGCTTGGCGCTCAGGCGGCAGCCTAATGAAAAACTGTTTTTT. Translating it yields CASSLALRRQPNEKLFF. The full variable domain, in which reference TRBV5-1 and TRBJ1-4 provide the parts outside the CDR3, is KAGVTQTPRYLIKTRGQQVTLSCSPISGHRSVSWYQQTPGQGLQFLFEYFSETQRNKGNFPGRFSGRQFSNSRSEMNVSTLELGDSALYLCASSLALRRQPNEKLFFGSGTQLSVL.

The CDR3 sequence is CASSPRGGTGELFF. Written as DNA, the CDR3 is TGTGCCAGCAGCCCGAGGGGGGGCACCGGGGAGCTGTTTTTT. V gene TRBV11-3 combines with J gene TRBJ2-2, with a possible D match to TRBD2 (7 bases). Trimming left V 5 bases short and J 4 bases short, with 11 bases between. This CDR3 contains 14 residues. CDR1 and CDR2 from the germline V gene are SGHNT and YENEEA.

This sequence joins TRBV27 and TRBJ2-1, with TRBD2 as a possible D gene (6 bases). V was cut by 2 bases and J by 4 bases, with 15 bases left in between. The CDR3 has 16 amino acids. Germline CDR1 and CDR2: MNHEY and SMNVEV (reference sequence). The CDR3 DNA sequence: TGTGCCAGCAGTTTAGGCGGCCTAGCGACTTACAATGAGCAGTTCTTC. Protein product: CASSLGGLATYNEQFF.

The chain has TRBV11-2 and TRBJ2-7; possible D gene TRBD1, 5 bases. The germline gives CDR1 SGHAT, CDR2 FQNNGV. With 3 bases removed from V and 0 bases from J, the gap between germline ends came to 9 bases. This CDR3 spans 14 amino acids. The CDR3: CASSLSGISYEQYF. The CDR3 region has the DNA TGTGCCAGCAGCTTGTCAGGGATCTCCTACGAGCAGTACTTC.

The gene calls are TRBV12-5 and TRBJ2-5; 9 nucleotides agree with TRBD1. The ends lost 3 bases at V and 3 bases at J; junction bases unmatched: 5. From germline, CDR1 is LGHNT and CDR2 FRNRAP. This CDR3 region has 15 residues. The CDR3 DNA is TGTGCTAGTGGTTTCGGACAGGGGTTGGAAGAGACCCAGTACTTC. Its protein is CASGFGQGLEETQYF.

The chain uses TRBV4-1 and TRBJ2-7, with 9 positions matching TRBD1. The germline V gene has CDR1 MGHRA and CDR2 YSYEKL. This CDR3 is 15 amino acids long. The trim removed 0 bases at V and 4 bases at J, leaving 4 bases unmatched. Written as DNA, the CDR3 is TGCGCCAGCAGCCAAGATCTGGGGACAGGGTACGAGCAGTACTTC. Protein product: CASSQDLGTGYEQYF.

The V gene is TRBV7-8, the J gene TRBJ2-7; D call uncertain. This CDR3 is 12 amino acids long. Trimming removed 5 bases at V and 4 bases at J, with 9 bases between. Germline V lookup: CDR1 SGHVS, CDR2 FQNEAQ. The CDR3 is CASSPRPYEQYF. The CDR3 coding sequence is TGTGCCAGCAGCCCGAGACCGTACGAGCAGTACTTC.

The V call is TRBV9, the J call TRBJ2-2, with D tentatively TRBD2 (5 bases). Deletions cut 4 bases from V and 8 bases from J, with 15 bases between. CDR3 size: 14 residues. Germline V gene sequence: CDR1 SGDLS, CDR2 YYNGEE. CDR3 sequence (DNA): TGTGCCAGCAGCCCCGCAACTAGTGCTGGGGAGCTGTTTTTT. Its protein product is CASSPATSAGELFF.

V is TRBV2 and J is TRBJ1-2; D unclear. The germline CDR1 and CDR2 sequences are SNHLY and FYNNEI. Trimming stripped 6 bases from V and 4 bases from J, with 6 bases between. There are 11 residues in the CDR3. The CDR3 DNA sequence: TGTGCCAGCAGAGGAACCTATGGCTACACCTTC. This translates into CASRGTYGYTF.

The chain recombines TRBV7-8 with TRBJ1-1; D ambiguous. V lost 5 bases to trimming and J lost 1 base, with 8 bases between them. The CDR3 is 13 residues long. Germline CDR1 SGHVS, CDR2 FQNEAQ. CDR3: CASSARENTEAFF. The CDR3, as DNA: TGTGCCAGCAGCGCCAGAGAGAACACTGAAGCTTTCTTT.

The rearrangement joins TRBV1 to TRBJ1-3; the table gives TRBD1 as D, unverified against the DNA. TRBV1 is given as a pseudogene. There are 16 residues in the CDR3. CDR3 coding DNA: TGCACCAGCAGCCCAGGACAGGGAAGTACTGGAAACACCATATATTTT. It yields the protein CTSSPGQGSTGNTIYF.

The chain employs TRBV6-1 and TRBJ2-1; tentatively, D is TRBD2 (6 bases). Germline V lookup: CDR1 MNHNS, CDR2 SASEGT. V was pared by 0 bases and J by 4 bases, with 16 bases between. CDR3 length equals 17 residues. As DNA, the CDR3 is TGTGCCAGCAGTGAAGCGGTCTTGTTTGCGGGGTACAATGAGCAGTTCTTC. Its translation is CASSEAVLFAGYNEQFF.